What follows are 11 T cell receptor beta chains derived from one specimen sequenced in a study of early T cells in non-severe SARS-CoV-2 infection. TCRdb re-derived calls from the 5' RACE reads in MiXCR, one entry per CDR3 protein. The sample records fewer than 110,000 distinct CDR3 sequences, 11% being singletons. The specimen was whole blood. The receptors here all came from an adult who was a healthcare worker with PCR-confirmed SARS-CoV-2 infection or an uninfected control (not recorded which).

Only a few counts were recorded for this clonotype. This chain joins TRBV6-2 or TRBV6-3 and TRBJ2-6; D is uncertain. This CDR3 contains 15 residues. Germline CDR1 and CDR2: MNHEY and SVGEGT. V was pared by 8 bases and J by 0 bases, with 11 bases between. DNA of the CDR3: TGTGCCAGCGGTTTTGGGGACTCTGGGGCCAACGTCCTGACTTTC. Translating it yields CASGFGDSGANVLTF.

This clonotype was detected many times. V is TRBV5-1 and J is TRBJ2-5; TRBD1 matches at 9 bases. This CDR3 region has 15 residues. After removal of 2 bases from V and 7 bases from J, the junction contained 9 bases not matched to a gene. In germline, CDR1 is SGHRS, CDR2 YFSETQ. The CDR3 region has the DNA TGCGCCAGCAGCTTAGCCGGGACAGGGTTAACGACCCAGTACTTC. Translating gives CASSLAGTGLTTQYF.

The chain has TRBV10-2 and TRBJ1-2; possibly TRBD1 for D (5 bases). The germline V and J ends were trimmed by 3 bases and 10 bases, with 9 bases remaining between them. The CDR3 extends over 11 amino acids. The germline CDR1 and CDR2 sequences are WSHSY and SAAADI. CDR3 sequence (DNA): TGCGCCAGCAGTGAAGGGACGTCCTACACCTTC. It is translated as CASSEGTSYTF.

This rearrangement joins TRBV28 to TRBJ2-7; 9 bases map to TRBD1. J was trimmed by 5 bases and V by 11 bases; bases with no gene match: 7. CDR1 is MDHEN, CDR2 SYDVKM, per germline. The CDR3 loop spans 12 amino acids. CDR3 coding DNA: TGTGCCGGGGGGACAGGGCAGAACGAGCAGTACTTC. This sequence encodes CAGGTGQNEQYF.

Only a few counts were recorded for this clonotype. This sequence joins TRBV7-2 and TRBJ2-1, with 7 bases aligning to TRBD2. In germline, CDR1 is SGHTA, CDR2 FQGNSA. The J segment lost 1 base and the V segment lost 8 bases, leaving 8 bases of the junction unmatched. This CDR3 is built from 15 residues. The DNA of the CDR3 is TGTGCCAGCCGCCTACTAGCGCAATCCTACAATGAGCAGTTCTTC. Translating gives CASRLLAQSYNEQFF.

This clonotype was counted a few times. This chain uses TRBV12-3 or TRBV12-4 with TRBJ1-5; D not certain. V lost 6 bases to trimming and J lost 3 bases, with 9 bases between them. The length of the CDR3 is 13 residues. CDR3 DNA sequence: TGTGCCAGCAGCCAAAAGATCAATCAGCCCCAGCATTTT. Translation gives CASSQKINQPQHF.

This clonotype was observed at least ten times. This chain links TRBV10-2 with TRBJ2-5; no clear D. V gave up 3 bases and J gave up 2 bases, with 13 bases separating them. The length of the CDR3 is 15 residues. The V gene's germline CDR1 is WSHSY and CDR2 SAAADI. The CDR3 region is CASSEGGWKQETQYF. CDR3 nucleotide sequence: TGCGCCAGCAGTGAAGGTGGCTGGAAGCAAGAGACCCAGTACTTC.

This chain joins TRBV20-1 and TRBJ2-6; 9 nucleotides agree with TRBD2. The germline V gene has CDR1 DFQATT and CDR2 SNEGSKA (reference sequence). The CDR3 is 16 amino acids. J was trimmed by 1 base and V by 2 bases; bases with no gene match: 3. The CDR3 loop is CSARLAGRSGANVLTF. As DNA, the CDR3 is TGCAGTGCTAGACTAGCGGGAAGGTCTGGGGCCAACGTCCTGACTTTC.

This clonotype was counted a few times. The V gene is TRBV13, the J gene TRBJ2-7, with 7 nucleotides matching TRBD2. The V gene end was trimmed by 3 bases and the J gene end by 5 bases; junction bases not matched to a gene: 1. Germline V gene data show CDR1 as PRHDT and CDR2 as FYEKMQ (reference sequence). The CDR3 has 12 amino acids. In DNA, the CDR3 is TGTGCCAGCAGCTTGCGGGGGAACGAGCAGTACTTC. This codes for CASSLRGNEQYF. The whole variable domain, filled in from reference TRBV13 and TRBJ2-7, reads AAGVIQSPRHLIKEKRETATLKCYPIPRHDTVYWYQQGPGQDPQFLISFYEKMQSDKGSIPDRFSAQQFSDYHSELNMSSLELGDSALYFCASSLRGNEQYFGPGTRLTVT.

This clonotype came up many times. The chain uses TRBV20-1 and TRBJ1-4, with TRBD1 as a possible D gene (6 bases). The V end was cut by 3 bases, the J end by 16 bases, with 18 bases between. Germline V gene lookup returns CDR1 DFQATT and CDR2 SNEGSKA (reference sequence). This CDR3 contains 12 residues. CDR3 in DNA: TGCAGTGCTAGCCTTGACAGGCCTCGACCGTTTTTT. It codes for CSASLDRPRPFF.

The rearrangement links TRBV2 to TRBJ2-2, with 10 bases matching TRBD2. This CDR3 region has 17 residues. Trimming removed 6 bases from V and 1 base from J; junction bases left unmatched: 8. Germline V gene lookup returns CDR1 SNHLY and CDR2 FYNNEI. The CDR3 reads CASRWTSGLGNTGELFF. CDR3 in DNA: TGTGCCAGCAGATGGACTAGCGGCCTGGGGAACACCGGGGAGCTGTTTTTT.